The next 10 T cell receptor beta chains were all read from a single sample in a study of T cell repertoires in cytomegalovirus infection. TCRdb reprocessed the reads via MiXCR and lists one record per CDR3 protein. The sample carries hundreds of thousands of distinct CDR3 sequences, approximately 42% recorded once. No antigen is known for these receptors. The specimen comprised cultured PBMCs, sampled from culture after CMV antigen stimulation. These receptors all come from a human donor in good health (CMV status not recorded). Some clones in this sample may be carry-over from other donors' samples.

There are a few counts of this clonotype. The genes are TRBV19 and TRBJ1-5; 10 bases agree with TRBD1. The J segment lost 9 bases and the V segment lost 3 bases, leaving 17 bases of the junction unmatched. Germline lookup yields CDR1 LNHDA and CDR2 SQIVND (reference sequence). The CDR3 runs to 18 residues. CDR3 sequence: CASSISQGAGTGVLPQHF. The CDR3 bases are TGTGCCAGTAGTATCTCTCAGGGGGCCGGGACAGGGGTTTTGCCCCAGCATTTT.

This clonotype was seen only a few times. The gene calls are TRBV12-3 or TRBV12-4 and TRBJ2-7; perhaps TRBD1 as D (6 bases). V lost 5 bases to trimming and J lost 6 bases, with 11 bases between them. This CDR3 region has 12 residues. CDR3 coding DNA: TGTGCCAGCAGTCTCCAGGGGACCGAGCAGTACTTC. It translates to CASSLQGTEQYF.

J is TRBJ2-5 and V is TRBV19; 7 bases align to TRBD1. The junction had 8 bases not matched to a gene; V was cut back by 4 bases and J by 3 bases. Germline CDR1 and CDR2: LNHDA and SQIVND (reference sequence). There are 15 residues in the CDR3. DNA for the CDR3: TGTGCCAGTAGTACCCGACAGGGATGGGAAGAGACCCAGTACTTC. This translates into CASSTRQGWEETQYF.

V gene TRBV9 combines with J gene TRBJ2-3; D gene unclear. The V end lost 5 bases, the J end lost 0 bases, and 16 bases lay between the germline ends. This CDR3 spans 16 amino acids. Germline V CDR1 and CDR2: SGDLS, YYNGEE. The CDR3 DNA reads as TGTGCCAGCAGTCTCCTTTGGGTACCTAGCACAGATACGCAGTATTTT. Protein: CASSLLWVPSTDTQYF.

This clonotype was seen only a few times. CDR3 nucleotide sequence: TGTGCCAGCAGTAACCTAGCGGGAGCGGCCTACAATGAGCAGTTCTTC. Protein: CASSNLAGAAYNEQFF. The chain has TRBV2 and TRBJ2-1; 10 bases align to TRBD2. The germline V gene encodes CDR1 SNHLY and CDR2 FYNNEI. The junction had 6 bases not matched to a gene; V was cut back by 5 bases and J by 2 bases. The CDR3 is 16 residues long.

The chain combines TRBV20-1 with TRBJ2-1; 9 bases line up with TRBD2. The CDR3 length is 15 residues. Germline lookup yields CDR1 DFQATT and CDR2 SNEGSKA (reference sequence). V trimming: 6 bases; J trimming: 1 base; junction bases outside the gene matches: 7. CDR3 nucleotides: TGCAGTGCCATAGCGGGAGTAGTGTCCTACAATGAGCAGTTCTTC. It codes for CSAIAGVVSYNEQFF.

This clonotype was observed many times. CDR3 region: CASSFRPGVQETQYF. The CDR3 DNA reads as TGTGCCAGCAGCTTCCGGCCAGGAGTTCAAGAGACCCAGTACTTC. The chain uses TRBV7-2 and TRBJ2-5; D gene ambiguous. The V end lost 3 bases, the J end lost 2 bases, and 13 bases lay between the germline ends. The CDR3 has 15 amino acids. CDR1 and CDR2 (germline): SGHTA, FQGNSA.

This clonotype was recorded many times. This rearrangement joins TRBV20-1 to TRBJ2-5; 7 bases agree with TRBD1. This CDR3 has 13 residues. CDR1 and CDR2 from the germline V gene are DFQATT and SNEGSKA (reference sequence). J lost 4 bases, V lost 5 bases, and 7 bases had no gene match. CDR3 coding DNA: TGCAGTGCTCGGCCGGCAGGGGGAGAGACCCAGTACTTC. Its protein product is CSARPAGGETQYF.

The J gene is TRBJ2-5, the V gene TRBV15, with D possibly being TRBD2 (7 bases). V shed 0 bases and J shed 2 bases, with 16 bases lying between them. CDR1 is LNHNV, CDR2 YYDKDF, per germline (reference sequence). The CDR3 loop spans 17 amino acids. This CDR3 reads CATSRDLAGRGQETQYF. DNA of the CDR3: TGTGCCACCAGCAGAGATTTGGCGGGGAGGGGGCAAGAGACCCAGTACTTC.

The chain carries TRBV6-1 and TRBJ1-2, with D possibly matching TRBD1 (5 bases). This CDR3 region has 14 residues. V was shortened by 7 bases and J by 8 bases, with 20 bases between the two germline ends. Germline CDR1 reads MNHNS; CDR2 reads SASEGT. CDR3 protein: CASTLKVGGDGYTF. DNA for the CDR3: TGTGCCAGCACTCTGAAGGTGGGAGGGGACGGCTACACCTTC.